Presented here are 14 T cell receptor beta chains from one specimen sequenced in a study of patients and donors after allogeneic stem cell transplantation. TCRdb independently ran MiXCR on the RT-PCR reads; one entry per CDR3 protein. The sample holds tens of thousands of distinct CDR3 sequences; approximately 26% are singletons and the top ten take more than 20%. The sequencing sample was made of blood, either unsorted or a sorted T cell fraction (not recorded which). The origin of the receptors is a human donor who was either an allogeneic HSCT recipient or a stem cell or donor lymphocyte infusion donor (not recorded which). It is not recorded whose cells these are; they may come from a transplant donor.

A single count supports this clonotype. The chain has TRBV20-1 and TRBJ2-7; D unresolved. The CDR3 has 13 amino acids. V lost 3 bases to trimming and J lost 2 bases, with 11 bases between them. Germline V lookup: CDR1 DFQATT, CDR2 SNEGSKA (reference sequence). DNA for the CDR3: TGCAGTGCTAGGATGAGAGTCACCTACGAGCAGTACTTC. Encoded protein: CSARMRVTYEQYF.

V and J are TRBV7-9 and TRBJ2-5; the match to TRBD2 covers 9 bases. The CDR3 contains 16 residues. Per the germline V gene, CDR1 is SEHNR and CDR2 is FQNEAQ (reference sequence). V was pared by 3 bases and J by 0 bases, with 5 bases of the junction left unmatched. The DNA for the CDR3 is TGTGCCAGCAGCTTTCGACTAGCGGACTACCAAGAGACCCAGTACTTC. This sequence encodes CASSFRLADYQETQYF.

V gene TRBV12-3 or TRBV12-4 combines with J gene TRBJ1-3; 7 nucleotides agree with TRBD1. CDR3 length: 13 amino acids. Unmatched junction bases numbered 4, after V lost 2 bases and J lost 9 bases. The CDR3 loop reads CASSLLSGGTIYF. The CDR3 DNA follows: TGTGCCAGCAGTTTATTGTCAGGGGGCACCATATATTTT.

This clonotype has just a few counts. CDR3 amino acids: CASSLGLAAITDTQYF. As DNA, the CDR3 is TGTGCCAGCAGCTTAGGGCTAGCCGCGATTACAGATACGCAGTATTTT. The rearrangement joins TRBV7-9 to TRBJ2-3; D is possibly TRBD2 (5 bases). Trimming cost V 1 base and J 3 bases, with 14 bases left between them. Germline CDR1 is SEHNR and CDR2 is FQNEAQ (reference sequence). This CDR3 has 16 residues.

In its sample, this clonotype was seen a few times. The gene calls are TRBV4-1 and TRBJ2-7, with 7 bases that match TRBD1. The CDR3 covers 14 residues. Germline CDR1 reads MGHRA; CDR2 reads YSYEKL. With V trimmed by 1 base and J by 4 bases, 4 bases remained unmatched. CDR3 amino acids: CASSQVGQDYEQYF. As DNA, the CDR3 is TGCGCCAGCAGCCAAGTTGGACAGGATTACGAGCAGTACTTC.

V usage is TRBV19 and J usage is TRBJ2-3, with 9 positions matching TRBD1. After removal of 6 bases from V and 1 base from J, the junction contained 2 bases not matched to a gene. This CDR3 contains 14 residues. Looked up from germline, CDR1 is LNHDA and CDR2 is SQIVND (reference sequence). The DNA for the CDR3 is TGTGCCAGTAGGGACAGGGGAGGCACAGATACGCAGTATTTT. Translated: CASRDRGGTDTQYF.

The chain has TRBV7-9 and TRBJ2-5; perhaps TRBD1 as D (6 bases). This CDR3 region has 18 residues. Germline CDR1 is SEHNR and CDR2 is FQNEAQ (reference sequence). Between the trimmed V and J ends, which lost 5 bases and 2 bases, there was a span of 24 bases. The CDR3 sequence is CASSPLGTGTFAQETQYF. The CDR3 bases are TGTGCCAGCAGCCCATTAGGCACCGGGACATTCGCTCAAGAGACCCAGTACTTC.

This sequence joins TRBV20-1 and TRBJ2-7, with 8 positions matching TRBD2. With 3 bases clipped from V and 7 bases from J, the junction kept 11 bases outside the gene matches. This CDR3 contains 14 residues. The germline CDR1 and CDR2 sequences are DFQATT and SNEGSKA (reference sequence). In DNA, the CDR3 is TGCAGTGCTAGGTATAGCGGGATTTCGGGAGAGCAGTACTTC. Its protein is CSARYSGISGEQYF.

This CDR3 is CSVDSAGHEQFF. CDR3 in DNA: TGCAGCGTTGATTCGGCTGGCCATGAGCAGTTCTTC. The chain employs TRBV29-1 and TRBJ2-1; D is undetermined. This CDR3 is built from 12 residues. Germline V CDR1 and CDR2: SQVTM, ANQGSEA. V lost 3 bases and J lost 8, with 11 bases in between.

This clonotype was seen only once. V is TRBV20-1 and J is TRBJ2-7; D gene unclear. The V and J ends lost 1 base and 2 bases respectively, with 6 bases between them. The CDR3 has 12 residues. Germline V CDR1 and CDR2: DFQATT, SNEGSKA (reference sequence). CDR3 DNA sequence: TGCAGTGCTAGAGGTCGGACCTACGAGCAGTACTTC. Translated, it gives CSARGRTYEQYF.

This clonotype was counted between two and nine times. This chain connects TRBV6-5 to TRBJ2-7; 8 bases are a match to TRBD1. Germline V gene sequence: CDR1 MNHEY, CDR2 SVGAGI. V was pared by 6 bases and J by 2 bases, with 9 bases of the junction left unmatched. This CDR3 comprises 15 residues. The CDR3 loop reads CASSKGQGRTYEQYF. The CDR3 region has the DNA TGTGCCAGCAGCAAAGGACAGGGAAGGACCTACGAGCAGTACTTC.

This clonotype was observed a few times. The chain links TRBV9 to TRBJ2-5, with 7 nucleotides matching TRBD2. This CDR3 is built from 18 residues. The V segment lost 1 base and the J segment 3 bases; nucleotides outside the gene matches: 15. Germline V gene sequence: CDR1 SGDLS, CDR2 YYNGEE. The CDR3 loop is CASSVTSRGGSAEETQYF. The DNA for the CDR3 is TGTGCCAGCAGCGTAACATCCCGCGGCGGGAGTGCCGAAGAGACCCAGTACTTC.

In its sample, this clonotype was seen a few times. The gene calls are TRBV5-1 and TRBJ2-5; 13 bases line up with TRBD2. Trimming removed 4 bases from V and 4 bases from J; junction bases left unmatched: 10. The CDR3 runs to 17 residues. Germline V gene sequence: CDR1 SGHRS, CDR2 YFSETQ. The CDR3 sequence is CASSQGTSGNWGETQYF. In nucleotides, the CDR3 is TGCGCCAGCAGCCAGGGGACTAGCGGGAATTGGGGAGAGACCCAGTACTTC.

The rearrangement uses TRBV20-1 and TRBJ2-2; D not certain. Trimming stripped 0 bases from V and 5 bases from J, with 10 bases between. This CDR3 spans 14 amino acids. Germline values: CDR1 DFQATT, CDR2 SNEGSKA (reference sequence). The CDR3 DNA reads TGCAGTGCTAGAGATAGCTCTGATACCGGGGAGCTGTTTTTT. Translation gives CSARDSSDTGELFF.